This passage covers 20 T cell receptor beta chains from one sample sequenced in a study of siplizumab effects on memory and regulatory T cells. Sequencing used immunoSEQ multiplex PCR; TCRdb keeps in-frame clones, though not all of them. The sample holds approximately 82,000 clones, about nine tenths seen once. Sequencing was performed on Tregs sorted from blood. The source of these receptors is a human donor in good health.

The CDR3 loop reads CASGLVGQGIYSYEQYF. The CDR3 DNA reads as TGTGCTAGTGGTTTGGTGGGACAGGGAATATACTCCTACGAGCAGTACTTC. The chain links TRBV12-5 to TRBJ2-7; 9 bases match TRBD1. With 0 bases clipped from V and 0 bases from J, the junction kept 6 bases outside the gene matches. This CDR3 comprises 17 residues. Per the germline V gene, CDR1 is LGHNT and CDR2 is FRNRAP.

This clone was recorded only once. CDR3: CASSPTVGGGYGYTF. CDR3 DNA: TGTGCCAGCAGCCCAACGGTGGGGGGCGGCTATGGCTACACCTTC. This chain links TRBV5-6 with TRBJ1-2; D possibly corresponds to TRBD1 (6 bases). In germline, CDR1 is SGHDT, CDR2 YYEEEE. The germline V and J ends were trimmed by 4 bases and 4 bases, with 17 bases remaining between them. There are 15 residues in the CDR3.

The chain employs TRBV28 and TRBJ1-2; D is unresolved. Germline V lookup: CDR1 MDHEN, CDR2 SYDVKM. Trimming pared 3 bases from V and 5 bases from J, leaving 13 bases between. The CDR3 contains 14 residues. The CDR3 is CASSFRALSYGYTF. CDR3 nucleotide sequence: TGTGCCAGCAGTTTTCGGGCCTTGTCGTATGGCTACACCTTC.

The V gene is TRBV2, the J gene TRBJ2-7, with D perhaps assigned TRBD1 or TRBD2 (5 bases each). This CDR3 contains 13 residues. With 8 bases removed from V and 2 bases from J, the gap between germline ends came to 13 bases. Germline CDR1 is SNHLY and CDR2 is FYNNEI. For the CDR3, the DNA is TGTGCCAGCGCAAGGGACCTAGCCTACGAGCAGTACTTC. Translated, it gives CASARDLAYEQYF.

CDR3 region: CASKQTGGPYEQYF. For the CDR3, the DNA is TGTGCCAGCAAGCAGACAGGAGGTCCCTACGAGCAGTACTTC. The rearrangement links TRBV6-5 to TRBJ2-5; D is possibly TRBD1 (6 bases). The DNA end lines up better with TRBJ2-7; the J call may be wrong. The CDR3 loop spans 14 amino acids. The germline gives CDR1 MNHEY, CDR2 SVGAGI.

This clone turned up a few times. The CDR3 DNA reads as TGTGCCAGCAGTGAACAGGGATTTTCCAAACAGCCCCAGCATTTT. It specifies CASSEQGFSKQPQHF. The V call is TRBV6-1, the J call TRBJ1-5, with a tentative D call TRBD1 (5 bases). Trimming took 2 bases from V and 7 from J, leaving 15 bases between them. Germline lookup yields CDR1 MNHNS and CDR2 SASEGT. There are 15 residues in the CDR3.

The genes are TRBV27 and TRBJ2-2; D is unresolved. Germline-derived CDR1 and CDR2 are MNHEY and SMNVEV (reference sequence). The CDR3 length is 11 residues. V was shortened by 2 bases and J by 5 bases, with 0 bases between the two germline ends. The CDR3 loop reads CASSLTGELFF. CDR3 in DNA: TGTGCCAGCAGTTTAACCGGGGAGCTGTTTTTT.

The chain is built from TRBV18 and TRBJ1-2, with D possibly being TRBD1 (5 bases). CDR3 length: 13 residues. V was clipped by 3 bases and J by 4 bases, with 9 bases between them. Germline CDR1 reads KGHSH; CDR2 reads LQKENI. CDR3 in DNA: TGTGCCAGCTCACCGGGACTGTCCTATGGCTACACCTTC. This gives the protein CASSPGLSYGYTF. The full variable domain, rest sourced from reference TRBV18 and TRBJ1-2, is NAGVMQNPRHLVRRRGQEARLRCSPMKGHSHVYWYRQLPEEGLKFMVYLQKENIIDESGMPKERFSAEFPKEGPSILRIQQVVRGDSAAYFCASSPGLSYGYTFGSGTRLTVV.

This clone has just one count. The chain is built from TRBV5-6 and TRBJ1-2; D ambiguous. V lost 0 bases and J lost 7, with 7 bases in between. The CDR3 sequence is 12 residues long. CDR1 is SGHDT, CDR2 YYEEEE, per germline. The CDR3, as DNA: TGTGCCAGCAGCTTGGCGTATTCTGGCTACACCTTC. Its translation is CASSLAYSGYTF.

The chain links TRBV5-1 to TRBJ2-3; 9 bases fit TRBD2. With V trimmed by 6 bases and J by 2 bases, 1 base remained unmatched. Germline V gene data show CDR1 as SGHRS and CDR2 as YFSETQ. CDR3 size: 13 residues. The CDR3 sequence: CASTSGVTDTQYF. The CDR3 nucleotides are TGCGCCAGCACTAGCGGGGTCACAGATACGCAGTATTTT.

The chain employs TRBV19 and TRBJ1-1; no definite D call. V dropped 3 bases and J dropped 0 bases, with 14 bases sitting between them. The germline gives CDR1 LNHDA, CDR2 SQIVND (reference sequence). The CDR3 runs 16 residues. Written as DNA, the CDR3 is TGTGCCAGTAGTATGCGAGGTTACACCTTGAACACTGAAGCTTTCTTT. Translating it yields CASSMRGYTLNTEAFF.

This clone showed up just once. CDR3: CSVPGQGGEQYF. CDR3 sequence (DNA): TGCAGCGTTCCGGGACAGGGGGGCGAGCAGTACTTC. The V and J genes are TRBV29-1 and TRBJ2-7, with TRBD1 identical over 11 bases. Germline loops: CDR1 SQVTM, CDR2 ANQGSEA. The trim removed 5 bases at V and 6 bases at J, leaving 3 bases unmatched. The CDR3 has 12 residues.

The CDR3 is CASSQGSGGDTEAFF. The CDR3 DNA sequence: TGTGCCAGCAGCCAAGGTTCAGGAGGGGACACTGAAGCTTTCTTT. V and J are TRBV4-2 and TRBJ1-1, with D perhaps matching TRBD1 (5 bases). The V and J ends lost 1 base and 3 bases respectively, with 12 bases between them. The CDR3 sequence is 15 residues long. Germline CDR1 and CDR2: LGHNA and YNFKEQ.

The V call is TRBV11-3, the J call TRBJ1-3, with D possibly TRBD1 on 5 matching bases. The CDR3 loop spans 14 amino acids. CDR1 is SGHNT and CDR2 is YENEEA in the germline V gene. V lost 4 bases and J lost 4, with 11 bases in between. The CDR3 loop reads CASSSPQGGNTIYF. CDR3 bases: TGTGCCAGCAGCTCGCCCCAGGGAGGAAACACCATATATTTT.

As concerns this clone: A much larger clone is a single base away; this may be a read error. Distinct nucleotide sequences in the sample also encode this CDR3. V gene TRBV4-2 combines with J gene TRBJ1-3; D not certain. Between the trimmed V and J ends, which lost 0 bases and 1 base, there was a span of 22 bases. Looked up from germline, CDR1 is LGHNA and CDR2 is YNFKEQ. The length of the CDR3 is 20 residues. The CDR3 sequence is CASSQDLLQMGRSSGNTIYF. As DNA, the CDR3 is TGTGCCAGCAGCCAAGATCTGCTACAAATGGGTAGGAGTTCTGGAAACACCATATATTTT.

This chain connects TRBV27 to TRBJ2-3, with a possible D match to TRBD2 (6 bases). Per germline, CDR1 MNHEY and CDR2 SMNVEV (reference sequence). Trimming removed 0 bases at V and 4 bases at J, with 14 bases between. The CDR3 extends over 16 amino acids. As DNA, the CDR3 is TGTGCCAGCAGTTTATCGGAGTTAAGCGGGTCAGATACGCAGTATTTT. The encoded protein is CASSLSELSGSDTQYF.

This chain joins TRBV19 and TRBJ1-1; D call uncertain. The CDR3 runs 12 residues. CDR1 LNHDA and CDR2 SQIVND come from the germline V gene (reference sequence). With 3 bases removed from V and 5 bases from J, the gap between germline ends came to 7 bases. CDR3 sequence reads: CASSIRTTEAFF. The CDR3 DNA reads as TGTGCCAGTAGTATTAGGACGACTGAAGCTTTCTTT. Based on the CDR3 plus reference TRBV19 and TRBJ1-1, the full variable domain is DGGITQSPKYLFRKEGQNVTLSCEQNLNHDAMYWYRQDPGQGLRLIYYSQIVNDFQKGDIAEGYSVSREKKESFPLTVTSAQKNPTAFYLCASSIRTTEAFFGQGTRLTVV.

The V gene is TRBV27, the J gene TRBJ1-2; 7 nucleotides match TRBD1. The junction had 7 bases not matched to a gene; V was cut back by 8 bases and J by 1 base. The CDR3 spans 14 residues. Germline V gene data show CDR1 as MNHEY and CDR2 as SMNVEV (reference sequence). CDR3 in DNA: TGTGCCAGCGGGGCAGGGGGGAGTAACTATGGCTACACCTTC. Its translation is CASGAGGSNYGYTF.

The chain recombines TRBV7-9 with TRBJ2-2, with 9 positions matching TRBD1. Germline CDR1 SEHNR, CDR2 FQNEAQ (reference sequence). V was clipped by 3 bases and J by 7 bases; unmatched bases: 9. There are 16 residues in the CDR3. CDR3 DNA: TGTGCCAGCAGCTTCGCCGGGACAGGGTCGGGCGGGGAGCTGTTTTTT. Its translation: CASSFAGTGSGGELFF.

The V call is TRBV18, the J call TRBJ2-7, with D possibly TRBD1 on 5 matching bases. The CDR3 covers 13 residues. The ends were cut back, 2 bases at V and 5 bases at J, with 10 bases in the middle. Germline lookup yields CDR1 KGHSH and CDR2 LQKENI. CDR3 nucleotides: TGTGCCAGCTCACCAAGCAAAGGGGACGAGCAGTACTTC. Protein: CASSPSKGDEQYF.